These 22 T cell receptor beta chains came from one sample sequenced in a study of blood T cell repertoires in COVID-19. Sequencing was performed with immunoSEQ multiplex PCR; in TCRdb, only in-frame clones are kept and a portion is missing. In the table there are about 300,000 clones, 88% of which are singletons. What was sequenced was peripheral blood. The receptors were sampled from a man aged 18 to 30 with active or convalescent COVID-19.

V and J are TRBV5-1 and TRBJ1-1, with a possible D match to TRBD1 (6 bases). Germline-derived CDR1 and CDR2 are SGHRS and YFSETQ. The CDR3 spans 16 residues. V was pared by 3 bases and J by 1 base, with 16 bases between. CDR3 loop: CASSYTGTPTNTEAFF. The DNA of the CDR3 is TGCGCCAGCAGCTATACCGGGACACCTACGAACACTGAAGCTTTCTTT.

This clone was seen more than once but under ten times. The chain couples TRBV28 to TRBJ2-7, with 11 bases lining up with TRBD2. Germline V lookup: CDR1 MDHEN, CDR2 SYDVKM. V lost 5 bases and J lost 7; bases outside the gene matches: 13. The CDR3 totals 16 residues. CDR3 amino acids: CASSLLPSGGLGEQYF. The CDR3 nucleotides are TGTGCCAGCAGTCTCCTCCCTAGCGGGGGGCTGGGGGAGCAGTACTTC.

This sequence joins TRBV6-2 or TRBV6-3 and TRBJ1-1; 7 nucleotides align to TRBD1. V lost 5 bases to trimming and J lost 5 bases; unmatched junction nucleotides: 8. CDR3 length equals 14 residues. Germline V gene lookup returns CDR1 MNHEY and CDR2 SVGEGT. In nucleotides, the CDR3 is TGTGCCAGCAGTGACCAGGGGGACGGAACTGAAGCTTTCTTT. Translated, it gives CASSDQGDGTEAFF.

The gene calls are TRBV28 and TRBJ1-4; 7 nucleotides agree with TRBD1. Germline CDR1 and CDR2: MDHEN and SYDVKM. The CDR3 covers 15 residues. Trimming cost V 5 bases and J 4 bases; bases outside gene matches: 7. The CDR3 region is CASSPRQGLNEKLFF. CDR3 nucleotides: TGTGCCAGCAGTCCACGACAGGGACTTAATGAAAAACTGTTTTTT.

The gene calls are TRBV23-1 and TRBJ1-6; 7 nucleotides line up with TRBD1. TRBV23-1 is filed as an ORF, its function uncertain. V lost 5 bases and J lost 9; bases outside the gene matches: 7. There are 14 residues in the CDR3. CDR3 DNA sequence: TGCGCCAGCAGTTTGACAGGGACTAGTTCACCCCTCCACTTT. This translates into CASSLTGTSSPLHF.

The chain recombines TRBV2 with TRBJ2-7; 8 positions match TRBD1. The trim removed 6 bases at V and 1 base at J, leaving 11 bases unmatched. There are 16 residues in the CDR3. Germline V CDR1 and CDR2: SNHLY, FYNNEI. CDR3 coding DNA: TGTGCCAGCAGAGGGCCTCAGGGGGCAAGGTCCTACGAGCAGTACTTC. Its protein is CASRGPQGARSYEQYF. The complete variable domain, with remaining parts taken from reference TRBV2 and TRBJ2-7, reads EPEVTQTPSHQVTQMGQEVILRCVPISNHLYFYWYRQILGQKVEFLVSFYNNEISEKSEIFDDQFSVERPDGSNFTLKIRSTKLEDSAMYFCASRGPQGARSYEQYFGPGTRLTVT.

The genes are TRBV12-5 and TRBJ1-6, with a tentative D call TRBD1 (5 bases). The CDR3 totals 15 residues. The V end was cut by 5 bases, the J end by 5 bases, with 13 bases between. CDR1 LGHNT and CDR2 FRNRAP come from the germline V gene. This CDR3 is CASGLPGGDNSPLHF. The CDR3 nucleotides are TGTGCTAGTGGTCTACCGGGGGGGGATAATTCACCCCTCCACTTT.

This chain links TRBV7-6 with TRBJ2-1; 10 bases agree with TRBD2. The J segment lost 10 bases and the V segment lost 4 bases, leaving 7 bases of the junction unmatched. CDR1 is SGHVS and CDR2 is FNYEAQ in the germline V gene. This CDR3 region has 14 residues. CDR3 region: CASSSSSGGREQFF. The CDR3 DNA is TGTGCCAGCAGCTCATCTAGCGGGGGTCGGGAGCAGTTCTTC.

The chain uses TRBV27 and TRBJ2-6, with 10 bases aligning to TRBD1. Trimming took 4 bases from V and 4 from J; bases not matched to a gene: 4. CDR1 MNHEY and CDR2 SMNVEV come from the germline V gene (reference sequence). The CDR3 has 16 residues. In DNA, the CDR3 is TGTGCCAGCAGTTGGGGGACAGGGGCCGGGGCCAACGTCCTGACTTTC. It specifies CASSWGTGAGANVLTF.

This clone was seen only once. This rearrangement joins TRBV19 to TRBJ1-5; D perhaps matches TRBD1 (6 bases). The CDR3 loop spans 16 amino acids. Trimming cost V 3 bases and J 5 bases, with 17 bases left between them. The germline V gene has CDR1 LNHDA and CDR2 SQIVND (reference sequence). The chain's CDR3 is CASSIWGRGPHQPQHF. The CDR3 DNA is TGTGCCAGTAGTATTTGGGGCAGGGGTCCCCATCAGCCCCAGCATTTT.

This chain connects TRBV7-2 to TRBJ2-5, with 7 bases that match TRBD1. The CDR3 totals 14 residues. Trimming cost V 6 bases and J 2 bases; bases outside gene matches: 6. The germline CDR1 and CDR2 sequences are SGHTA and FQGNSA. CDR3 residues: CASSRQGHQETQYF. The CDR3 bases are TGTGCCAGCAGTCGACAGGGACATCAAGAGACCCAGTACTTC. The complete variable domain, with remaining parts taken from reference TRBV7-2 and TRBJ2-5, reads GAGVSQSPSNKVTEKGKDVELRCDPISGHTALYWYRQSLGQGLEFLIYFQGNSAPDKSGLPSDRFSAERTGGSVSTLTIQRTQQEDSAVYLCASSRQGHQETQYFGPGTRLLVL.

The chain links TRBV29-1 to TRBJ2-5; D is ambiguous. Per the germline V gene, CDR1 is SQVTM and CDR2 is ANQGSEA. Trimming took off 6 bases at V and 1 base at J, with 12 bases between the two ends. This CDR3 has 13 residues. CDR3 sequence: CSVSETSQETQYF. In nucleotides, the CDR3 is TGCAGCGTCTCCGAGACATCCCAAGAGACCCAGTACTTC. Full variable domain (outside the CDR3, taken from reference TRBV29-1 and TRBJ2-5): SAVISQKPSRDICQRGTSLTIQCQVDSQVTMMFWYRQQPGQSLTLIATANQGSEATYESGFVIDKFPISRPNLTFSTLTVSNMSPEDSSIYLCSVSETSQETQYFGPGTRLLVL.

The chain is built from TRBV7-8 and TRBJ2-7, with TRBD2 matching over 10 bases. This CDR3 region has 16 residues. V trimming: 1 base; J trimming: 3 bases; junction bases outside the gene matches: 6. Germline-derived CDR1 and CDR2 are SGHVS and FQNEAQ. CDR3 region: CASSLVLAGALYEQYF. Written as DNA, the CDR3 is TGTGCCAGCAGCTTAGTGCTAGCGGGGGCCCTCTACGAGCAGTACTTC.

The J gene is TRBJ1-2, the V gene TRBV2, with TRBD1 as a possible D gene (5 bases). This CDR3 has 13 amino acids. Between the trimmed V and J ends, which lost 2 bases and 2 bases, there was a span of 6 bases. Germline V gene sequence: CDR1 SNHLY, CDR2 FYNNEI. This CDR3 reads CASSEKGNYGYTF. Written as DNA, the CDR3 is TGTGCCAGCAGTGAAAAGGGGAACTATGGCTACACCTTC.

The rearrangement links TRBV19 to TRBJ1-6; 9 positions agree with TRBD1. With 5 bases clipped from V and 11 bases from J, the junction kept 10 bases outside the gene matches. The CDR3 sequence is 15 residues long. The V gene's germline CDR1 is LNHDA and CDR2 SQIVND (reference sequence). DNA of the CDR3: TGTGCCAGTAGTTTACGGACAGGGGACGGGACACCCCTCCACTTT. This translates into CASSLRTGDGTPLHF.

The chain combines TRBV6-5 with TRBJ1-4, with a tentative D call TRBD1 (5 bases). This CDR3 spans 13 amino acids. The germline gives CDR1 MNHEY, CDR2 SVGAGI. The V end was cut by 5 bases, the J end by 8 bases, with 12 bases between. The CDR3: CASSRVRQEKLFF. DNA of the CDR3: TGTGCCAGCAGTCGTGTGCGACAGGAAAAACTGTTTTTT.

As DNA, the CDR3 is TGTGCCAGCAGTCGGGGGAACCAAGAGACCCAGTACTTC. Translating it yields CASSRGNQETQYF. The chain employs TRBV6-2 or TRBV6-3 and TRBJ2-5; D is perhaps TRBD2 (6 bases). CDR3 length: 13 residues. Germline-derived CDR1 and CDR2 are MNHEY and SVGEGT. V was pared by 5 bases and J by 0 bases, with 7 bases between.

The chain links TRBV7-8 to TRBJ1-5; 7 bases agree with TRBD1. The junction had 6 bases not matched to a gene; V was cut back by 1 base and J by 0 bases. Germline-derived CDR1 and CDR2 are SGHVS and FQNEAQ. CDR3 length: 17 amino acids. The CDR3: CASSLGPQGLSNQPQHF. As DNA, the CDR3 is TGTGCCAGCAGCTTAGGACCACAGGGGCTTAGCAATCAGCCCCAGCATTTT.

The V and J genes are TRBV4-2 and TRBJ1-4; 10 nucleotides match TRBD1. Germline V CDR1 and CDR2: LGHNA, YNFKEQ. There are 17 residues in the CDR3. V was pared by 0 bases and J by 8 bases, with 9 bases of the junction left unmatched. CDR3 DNA sequence: TGTGCCAGCAGCCAAGAAATAATGGGGACAGGGGCCGAAAAACTGTTTTTT. Protein: CASSQEIMGTGAEKLFF.

V and J are TRBV3-1 (or the pseudogene TRBV3-2) and TRBJ1-1; 10 nucleotides align to TRBD1. The CDR3 loop spans 19 amino acids. The ends lost 1 base at V and 5 bases at J; junction bases unmatched: 16. Germline V gene data show CDR1 as LGHDT and CDR2 as YNNKEL (reference sequence). This CDR3 reads CASSQAYGQGGIDRTEAFF. In DNA form, the CDR3 reads TGTGCCAGCAGCCAAGCTTACGGACAGGGGGGAATCGATCGGACTGAAGCTTTCTTT.

The genes are TRBV19 and TRBJ2-5; D perhaps matches TRBD2 (6 bases). This CDR3 contains 14 residues. CDR1 is LNHDA and CDR2 is SQIVND in the germline V gene (reference sequence). V lost 3 bases and J 6 bases, leaving 14 bases between the germline ends. CDR3 protein: CASSMENRGKTQYF. The CDR3 nucleotides read TGTGCCAGTAGTATGGAGAACCGCGGGAAGACCCAGTACTTC.

V is TRBV12-3 or TRBV12-4 and J is TRBJ2-5; no clear D gene. Trimming removed 0 bases from V and 5 bases from J, with 7 bases in between. The CDR3 runs 13 residues. This CDR3 reads CASSLALRETQYF. CDR3 nucleotides: TGTGCCAGCAGTTTAGCACTCCGGGAGACCCAGTACTTC.